A single sample is the source of the 16 T cell receptor beta chains below, sequenced in a study of blood T cell repertoires in COVID-19. The repertoire was sequenced with immunoSEQ multiplex PCR; TCRdb's copy has only in-frame clones and lacks some. This sample carries 200,000 to 250,000 clones, around four fifths of them seen once, and the ten largest clones take about 20%. Sequencing input: peripheral blood. Source of these receptors: a man under 40 with active or convalescent COVID-19.

V usage is TRBV19 and J usage is TRBJ1-6, with 7 bases fitting TRBD1. V shed 6 bases and J 5 bases; nucleotides not matched to a gene: 4. CDR3 length equals 14 residues. Per germline, CDR1 LNHDA and CDR2 SQIVND (reference sequence). The CDR3: CASRGDSNNSPLHF. CDR3 in DNA: TGTGCCAGTAGAGGGGACAGCAATAATTCACCCCTCCACTTT.

The chain joins TRBV7-9 to TRBJ2-1, with 12 bases matching TRBD2. Germline V gene sequence: CDR1 SEHNR, CDR2 FQNEAQ (reference sequence). The CDR3 spans 19 residues. The junction had 15 bases not matched to a gene; V was cut back by 9 bases and J by 0 bases. CDR3 sequence: CASVYSLAGGRSSYNEQFF. The CDR3 DNA follows: TGTGCCAGTGTTTACTCACTAGCGGGGGGCCGAAGCTCCTACAATGAGCAGTTCTTC.

The chain combines TRBV7-2 with TRBJ1-2, with 7 bases identical to TRBD1. CDR1 SGHTA and CDR2 FQGNSA come from the germline V gene. With 5 bases clipped from V and 5 bases from J, the junction kept 8 bases outside the gene matches. CDR3 length: 14 amino acids. The CDR3 loop reads CASSNRGQAYGYTF. In nucleotides, the CDR3 is TGTGCCAGCAGCAACCGAGGACAGGCGTATGGCTACACCTTC.

This clone was seen only once. The rearrangement links TRBV5-6 to TRBJ1-2, with D tentatively TRBD1 (6 bases). This CDR3 is 13 amino acids long. Looked up from germline, CDR1 is SGHDT and CDR2 is YYEEEE. V shed 1 base and J shed 8 bases, with 12 bases lying between them. In nucleotides, the CDR3 is TGTGCCAGCAGCTTGCGGGGGGCGCGGGGCTACACCTTC. Protein: CASSLRGARGYTF.

This clone was detected only a few times. In nucleotides, the CDR3 is TGTGCCAGCAGCTTAGGCGGGGGCTTAGGAGAGACCCAGTACTTC. Protein: CASSLGGGLGETQYF. The genes are TRBV7-9 and TRBJ2-5; perhaps TRBD2 as D (7 bases). This CDR3 region has 15 residues. The germline V and J ends were trimmed by 1 base and 4 bases, with 13 bases remaining between them. Per germline, CDR1 SEHNR and CDR2 FQNEAQ (reference sequence).

The genes are TRBV2 and TRBJ2-1, with D tentatively TRBD2 (5 bases). This CDR3 is 14 amino acids long. Germline CDR1 SNHLY, CDR2 FYNNEI. V lost 6 bases and J 4 bases, leaving 13 bases between the germline ends. The CDR3 bases are TGTGCCAGCAGAGGGAGCGCCTATTACAATGAGCAGTTCTTC. Translating gives CASRGSAYYNEQFF.

The chain joins TRBV6-1 to TRBJ1-1; TRBD1 might be the D (5 bases). This CDR3 region has 15 residues. Germline V CDR1 and CDR2: MNHNS, SASEGT. Trimming took off 1 base at V and 4 bases at J, with 13 bases between the two ends. CDR3 in DNA: TGTGCCAGCAGTGAAGTCGTGGGGCGGCTCACTGAAGCTTTCTTT. This encodes CASSEVVGRLTEAFF.

This clone appeared a few times. The chain combines TRBV15 with TRBJ1-1, with D unclear. CDR3 length: 13 amino acids. Germline lookup yields CDR1 LNHNV and CDR2 YYDKDF (reference sequence). Trimming left V 5 bases short and J 0 bases short, with 7 bases between. The CDR3 nucleotides read TGTGCCACCAGCCTTATAATGAACACTGAAGCTTTCTTT. Translation gives CATSLIMNTEAFF.

This clone has a handful of counts. The rearrangement joins TRBV7-2 to TRBJ2-3; 10 nucleotides align to TRBD1. Losses at the gene ends were 5 bases for V and 5 bases for J; bases not matched to a gene: 4. Germline CDR1 SGHTA, CDR2 FQGNSA. The CDR3 has 14 residues. DNA for the CDR3: TGTGCCAGCAGCGGAGACAGGGGGCTAGATACGCAGTATTTT. This translates into CASSGDRGLDTQYF.

The V and J genes are TRBV6-5 and TRBJ2-7; D is ambiguous. The CDR3 runs to 15 residues. Germline V CDR1 and CDR2: MNHEY, SVGAGI. Trimming shortened V by 0 bases and J by 6 bases, and 15 bases separated the two germline ends. CDR3 bases: TGTGCCAGCAGTTACTCGGCCCCTAGTACGGGCGAGCAGTACTTC. It codes for CASSYSAPSTGEQYF.

This clone showed up just once. The CDR3 coding sequence is TGTGCCAGCAGCGCGGAGGGGACAGGGGCAGAAAAACTGTTTTTT. Translated: CASSAEGTGAEKLFF. This chain joins TRBV9 and TRBJ1-4; 10 bases line up with TRBD1. The CDR3 extends over 15 amino acids. V lost 3 bases and J lost 8; bases outside the gene matches: 7. Per the germline V gene, CDR1 is SGDLS and CDR2 is YYNGEE.

The chain employs TRBV6-5 and TRBJ1-5, with D unclear. Germline values: CDR1 MNHEY, CDR2 SVGAGI. The CDR3 loop spans 14 amino acids. Trimming pared 2 bases from V and 0 bases from J, leaving 5 bases between. The CDR3 protein is CASSYSNSNQPQHF. CDR3 bases: TGTGCCAGCAGTTACAGCAATAGCAATCAGCCCCAGCATTTT.

The genes are TRBV19 and TRBJ1-2, with D tentatively TRBD1 (5 bases). Trimming pared 3 bases from V and 7 bases from J, leaving 9 bases between. Germline V gene sequence: CDR1 LNHDA, CDR2 SQIVND (reference sequence). This CDR3 contains 12 residues. The CDR3 DNA is TGTGCCAGTAGTATGGCAGGGCTTGGCTACACCTTC. Its protein product is CASSMAGLGYTF.

The gene calls are TRBV7-9 and TRBJ2-4, with D possibly TRBD2 on 5 matching bases. V was shortened by 6 bases and J by 10 bases, with 19 bases between the two germline ends. CDR1 is SEHNR and CDR2 is FQNEAQ in the germline V gene (reference sequence). The CDR3 has 14 amino acids. CDR3 residues: CASRLQTSSGIQYF. CDR3 coding DNA: TGTGCCAGCAGGTTACAAACTTCTTCGGGGATTCAGTACTTC. The full variable domain, with the rest looked up from reference TRBV7-9 and TRBJ2-4, is DTGVSQNPRHKITKRGQNVTFRCDPISEHNRLYWYRQTLGQGPEFLTYFQNEAQLEKSRLLSDRFSAERPKGSFSTLEIQRTEQGDSAMYLCASRLQTSSGIQYFGAGTRLSVL.

This clone was found once. This chain connects TRBV5-8 to TRBJ2-1; 14 nucleotides agree with TRBD2. After removal of 7 bases from V and 4 bases from J, the junction contained 10 bases not matched to a gene. The CDR3 has 17 amino acids. Per the germline V gene, CDR1 is SGHTS and CDR2 is YDEGEE. Written as DNA, the CDR3 is TGTGCCAGCCGAGGGACTAGCGGGAGTGTGGTTTACAATGAGCAGTTCTTC. Its protein is CASRGTSGSVVYNEQFF.

The chain employs TRBV7-2 and TRBJ2-2, with 7 bases identical to TRBD1. The CDR3 runs 16 residues. From germline, CDR1 is SGHTA and CDR2 FQGNSA. V was clipped by 5 bases and J by 6 bases; unmatched bases: 12. The DNA of the CDR3 is TGTGCCAGCAGCCTCGACAGGGAAAGCCATGCCGGGGAGCTGTTTTTT. It yields the protein CASSLDRESHAGELFF.